The entry that follows covers one TCR beta chain sequence. The antigen remains unidentified. The PCR made use of 60 Vbeta and 13 Jbeta primers. TCRdb keeps only in-frame clones here, not all; method: immunoSEQ multiplex PCR. The repertoire holds about 130,000 clones, with 80% to 90% as singletons. This specimen comes from a study of cytomegalovirus exposure and HLA in healthy donors. General observations from the study: Later work associated approximately 17,000 TCR beta sequences with HLA alleles at 0.05 false discovery rate.

Trimming cost V 3 bases and J 4 bases; bases outside gene matches: 7. CDR3 length: 16 amino acids. The germline CDR1 and CDR2 sequences are LNHDA and SQIVND (reference sequence). The V and J genes are TRBV19 and TRBJ2-1; TRBD2 matches at 9 bases. The sequenced sample was PBMCs. The sequence came from a man aged 45 to 65 in good health and CMV-seronegative. The CDR3 DNA follows: TGTGCCAGTAGTATTTTTGCGGGGGGGCCTTACAATGAGCAGTTCTTC. Translating gives CASSIFAGGPYNEQFF.